This T cell receptor (beta chain) was identified in a study of blood T cell repertoires in COVID-19. Looking at the study overall: From T cells, B-cell-depleted T cells, or PBMCs came the material, which was cDNA or gDNA.

J lost 4 bases, V lost 2 bases, and 1 base had no gene match. The CDR3 runs to 15 residues. Germline values: CDR1 SGDLS, CDR2 YYNGEE. TCRdb's copy holds only in-frame clones and misses some; the assay was immunoSEQ multiplex PCR. This sample has roughly 87,000 clones; approximately 83% occur once, and the top ten carry about 2%. The sample comprised peripheral blood. The rearrangement uses TRBV9 and TRBJ2-2, with 11 bases aligning to TRBD1. The sequence derives from a woman aged 65 to 85 with acute or convalescent COVID-19. In DNA, the CDR3 is TGTGCCAGCAGCGTCGGGACAGGGGGCACCGGGGAGCTGTTTTTT. Translating gives CASSVGTGGTGELFF.